This TCR beta chain was sequenced for a study of molecular identifiers for immune sequencing clone quantification. TCRdb re-called the PCR reads with MiXCR, one entry per CDR3 protein. Found here are some 650,000 distinct CDR3 sequences, approximately 20% of them singletons; the top ten hold around 0.86%. Comments on this clonotype: A much larger clone sits a single nucleotide away, making a read error possible.

Germline-derived CDR1 and CDR2 are LGHNA and YNFKEQ. This CDR3 region has 13 residues. The sequence was collected from a human donor in good health. Some libraries in this study had Jurkat cell RNA spiked in. This chain connects TRBV4-2 to TRBJ2-7; D not certain. The material sequenced was naive CD8+ T cells from blood, with Jurkat cell RNA spiked in. Sample subset: FACS-sorted CD8+CD4-CCR7+CD45RA+ naive T cells. In nucleotides, the CDR3 is TGTGCCAGCAGCCAAGAGATCGGCTACGAGCAGCACTTC. Its translation is CASSQEIGYEQHF.